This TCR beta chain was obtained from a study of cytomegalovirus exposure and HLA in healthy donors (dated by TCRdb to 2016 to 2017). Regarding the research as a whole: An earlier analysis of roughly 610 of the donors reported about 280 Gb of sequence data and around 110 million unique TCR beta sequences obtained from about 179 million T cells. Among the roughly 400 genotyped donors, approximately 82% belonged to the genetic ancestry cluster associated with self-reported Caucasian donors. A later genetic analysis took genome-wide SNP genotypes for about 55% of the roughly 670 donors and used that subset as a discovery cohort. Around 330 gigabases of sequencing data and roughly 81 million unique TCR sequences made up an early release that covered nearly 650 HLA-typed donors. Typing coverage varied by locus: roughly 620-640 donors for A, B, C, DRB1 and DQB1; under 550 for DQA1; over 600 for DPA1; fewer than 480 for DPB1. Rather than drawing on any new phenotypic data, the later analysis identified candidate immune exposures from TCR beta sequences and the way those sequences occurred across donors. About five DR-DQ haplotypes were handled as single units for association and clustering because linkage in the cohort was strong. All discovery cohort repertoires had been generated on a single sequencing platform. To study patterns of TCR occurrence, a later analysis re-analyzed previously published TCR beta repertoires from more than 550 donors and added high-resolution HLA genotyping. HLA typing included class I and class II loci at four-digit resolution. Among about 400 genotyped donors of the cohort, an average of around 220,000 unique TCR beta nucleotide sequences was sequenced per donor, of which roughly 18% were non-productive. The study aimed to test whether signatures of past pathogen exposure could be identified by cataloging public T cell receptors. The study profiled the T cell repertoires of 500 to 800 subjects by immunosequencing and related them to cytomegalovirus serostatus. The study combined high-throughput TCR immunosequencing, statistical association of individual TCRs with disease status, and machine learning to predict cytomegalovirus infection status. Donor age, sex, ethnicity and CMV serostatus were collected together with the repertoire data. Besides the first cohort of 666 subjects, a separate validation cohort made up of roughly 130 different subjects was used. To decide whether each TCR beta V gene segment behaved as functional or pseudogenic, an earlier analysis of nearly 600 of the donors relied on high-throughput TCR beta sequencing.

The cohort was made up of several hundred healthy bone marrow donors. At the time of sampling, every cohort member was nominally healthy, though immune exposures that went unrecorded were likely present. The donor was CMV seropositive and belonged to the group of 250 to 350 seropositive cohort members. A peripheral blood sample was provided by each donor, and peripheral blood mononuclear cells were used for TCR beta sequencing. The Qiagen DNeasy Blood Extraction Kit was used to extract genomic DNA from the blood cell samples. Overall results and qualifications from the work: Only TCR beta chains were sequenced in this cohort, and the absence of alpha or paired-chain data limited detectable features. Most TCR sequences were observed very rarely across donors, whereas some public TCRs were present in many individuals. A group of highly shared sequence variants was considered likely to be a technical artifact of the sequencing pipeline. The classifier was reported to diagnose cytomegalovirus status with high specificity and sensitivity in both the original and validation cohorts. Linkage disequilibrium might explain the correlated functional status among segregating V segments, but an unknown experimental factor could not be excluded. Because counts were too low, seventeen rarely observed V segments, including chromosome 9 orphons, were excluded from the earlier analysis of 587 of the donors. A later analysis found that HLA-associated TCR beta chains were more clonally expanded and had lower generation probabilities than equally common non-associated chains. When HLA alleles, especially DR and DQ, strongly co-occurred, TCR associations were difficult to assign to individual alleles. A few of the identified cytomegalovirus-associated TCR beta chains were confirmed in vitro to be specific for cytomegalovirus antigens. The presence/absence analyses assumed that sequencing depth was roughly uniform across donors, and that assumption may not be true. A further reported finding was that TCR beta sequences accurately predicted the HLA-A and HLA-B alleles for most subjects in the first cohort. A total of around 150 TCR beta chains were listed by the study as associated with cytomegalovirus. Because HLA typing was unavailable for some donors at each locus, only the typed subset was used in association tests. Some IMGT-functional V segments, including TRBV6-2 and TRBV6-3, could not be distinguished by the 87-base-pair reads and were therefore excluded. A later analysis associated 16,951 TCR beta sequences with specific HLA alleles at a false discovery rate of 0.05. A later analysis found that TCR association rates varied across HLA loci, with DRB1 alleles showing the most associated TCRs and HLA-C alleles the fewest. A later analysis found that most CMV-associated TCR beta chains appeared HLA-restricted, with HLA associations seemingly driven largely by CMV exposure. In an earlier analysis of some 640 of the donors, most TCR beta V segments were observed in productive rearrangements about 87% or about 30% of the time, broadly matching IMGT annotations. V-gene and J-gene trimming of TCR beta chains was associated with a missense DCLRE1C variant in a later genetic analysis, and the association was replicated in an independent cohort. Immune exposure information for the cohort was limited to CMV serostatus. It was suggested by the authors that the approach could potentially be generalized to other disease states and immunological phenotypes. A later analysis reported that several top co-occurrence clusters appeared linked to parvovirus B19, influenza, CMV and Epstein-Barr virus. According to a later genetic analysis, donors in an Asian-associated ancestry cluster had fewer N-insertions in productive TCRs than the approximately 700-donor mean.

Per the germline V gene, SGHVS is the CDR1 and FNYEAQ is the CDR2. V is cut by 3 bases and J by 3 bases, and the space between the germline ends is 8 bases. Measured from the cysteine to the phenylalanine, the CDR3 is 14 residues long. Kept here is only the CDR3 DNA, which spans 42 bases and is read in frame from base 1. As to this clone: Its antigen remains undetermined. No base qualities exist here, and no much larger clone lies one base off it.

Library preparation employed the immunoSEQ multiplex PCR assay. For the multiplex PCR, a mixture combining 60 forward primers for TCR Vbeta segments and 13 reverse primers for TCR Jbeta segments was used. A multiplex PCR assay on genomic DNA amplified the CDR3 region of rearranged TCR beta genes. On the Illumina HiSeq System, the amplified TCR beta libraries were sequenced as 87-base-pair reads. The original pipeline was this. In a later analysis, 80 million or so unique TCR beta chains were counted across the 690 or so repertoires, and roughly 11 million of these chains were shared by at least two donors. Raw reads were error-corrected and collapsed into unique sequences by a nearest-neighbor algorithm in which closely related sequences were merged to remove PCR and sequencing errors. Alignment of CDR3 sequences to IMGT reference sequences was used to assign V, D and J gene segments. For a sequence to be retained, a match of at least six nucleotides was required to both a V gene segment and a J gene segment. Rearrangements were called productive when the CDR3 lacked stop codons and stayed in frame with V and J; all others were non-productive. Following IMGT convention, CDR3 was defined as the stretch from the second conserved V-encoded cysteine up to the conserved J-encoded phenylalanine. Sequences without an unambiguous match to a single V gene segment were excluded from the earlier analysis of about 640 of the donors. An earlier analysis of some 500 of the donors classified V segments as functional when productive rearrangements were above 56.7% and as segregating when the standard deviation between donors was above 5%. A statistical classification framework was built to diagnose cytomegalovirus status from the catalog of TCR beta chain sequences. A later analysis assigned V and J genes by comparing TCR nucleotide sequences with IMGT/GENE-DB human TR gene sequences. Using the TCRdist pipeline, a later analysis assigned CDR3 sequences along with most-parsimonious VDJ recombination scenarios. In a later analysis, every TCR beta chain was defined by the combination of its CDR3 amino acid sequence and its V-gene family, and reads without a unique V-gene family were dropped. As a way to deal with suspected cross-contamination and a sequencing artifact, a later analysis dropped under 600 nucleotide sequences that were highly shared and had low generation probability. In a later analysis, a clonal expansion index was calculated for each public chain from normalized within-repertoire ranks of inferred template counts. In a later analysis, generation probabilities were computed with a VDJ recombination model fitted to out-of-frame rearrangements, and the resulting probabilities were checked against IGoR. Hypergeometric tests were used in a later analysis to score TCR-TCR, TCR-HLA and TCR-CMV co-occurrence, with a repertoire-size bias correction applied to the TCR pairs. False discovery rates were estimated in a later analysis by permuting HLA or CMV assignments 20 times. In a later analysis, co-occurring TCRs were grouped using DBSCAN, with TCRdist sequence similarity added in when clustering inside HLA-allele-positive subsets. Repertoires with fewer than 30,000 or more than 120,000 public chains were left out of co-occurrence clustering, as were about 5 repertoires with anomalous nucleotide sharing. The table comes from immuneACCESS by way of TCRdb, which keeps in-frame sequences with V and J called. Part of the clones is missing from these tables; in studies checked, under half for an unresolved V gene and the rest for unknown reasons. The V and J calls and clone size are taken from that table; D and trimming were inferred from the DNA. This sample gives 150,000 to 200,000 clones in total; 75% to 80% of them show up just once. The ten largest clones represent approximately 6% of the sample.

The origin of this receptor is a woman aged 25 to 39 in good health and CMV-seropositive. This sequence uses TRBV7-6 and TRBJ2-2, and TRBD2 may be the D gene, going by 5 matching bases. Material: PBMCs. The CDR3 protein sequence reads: CASSFEGYTGELFF. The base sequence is TGTGCCAGCAGCTTCGAGGGATACACCGGGGAGCTGTTTTTT. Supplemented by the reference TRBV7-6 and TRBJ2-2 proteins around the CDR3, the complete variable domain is GAGVSQSPRYKVTKRGQDVALRCDPISGHVSLYWYRQALGQGPEFLTYFNYEAQQDKSGLPNDRFSAERPEGSISTLTIQRTEQRDSAMYRCASSFEGYTGELFFGEGSRLTVL.